This note documents a single TCR beta chain sequence. Its antigen is not known. These data belong to a study of PD-1 blockade in classical Hodgkin lymphoma. Study at large: Patients had nivolumab dosed at 3 mg/kg, delivered intravenously every 2 weeks.

Study-wide results and limits: Similar baseline diversity was found in complete responders and newly diagnosed patients. A significant rise in TCR diversity was seen by C4D1 for CD4+ cells but not for CD8+ cells.

Time point in this sample: cycle 4 day 1 (C4D1), after 5 to 7 weeks of nivolumab. All the patients suffered relapse after autologous stem cell transplantation, and brentuximab vedotin exposure differed. Profiled with immunoSEQ multiplex PCR; TCRdb holds only in-frame clones, not every one. The repertoire holds about 94,000 clones, with roughly 91% as singletons. The sample in question was peripheral blood mononuclear cells (PBMCs), obtained before the fourth cycle of nivolumab. The clonotype originates from a human donor with classical Hodgkin lymphoma.

The CDR3 reads CASSSVYEQYF. In DNA, the CDR3 is TGTGCCAGCAGCTCCGTCTACGAGCAGTACTTC. This chain links TRBV7-9 with TRBJ2-7; D uncertain. From germline, CDR1 is SEHNR and CDR2 FQNEAQ (reference sequence). The germline V and J ends were trimmed by 4 bases and 3 bases, with 4 bases remaining between them. The CDR3 sequence is 11 residues long. The variable domain in full, completed from reference TRBV7-9 and TRBJ2-7, reads DTGVSQNPRHKITKRGQNVTFRCDPISEHNRLYWYRQTLGQGPEFLTYFQNEAQLEKSRLLSDRFSAERPKGSFSTLEIQRTEQGDSAMYLCASSSVYEQYFGPGTRLTVT.